This T cell receptor (beta chain) was observed in a study of technical replicates of blood from a handful of donors. Profiled with immunoSEQ multiplex PCR; TCRdb holds only in-frame clones, not every one. Of over 85,000 clones listed, 95% to 97% were seen once; the top ten hold about 0.36%. V lost 4 bases and J 4 bases, leaving 14 bases between the germline ends. CDR1 and CDR2 (germline): SEHNR, FQNEAQ (reference sequence). The CDR3 runs 15 residues. This chain joins TRBV7-9 and TRBJ1-3; possible D gene TRBD1, 6 bases. This receptor was identified in a human donor in good health. Material for sequencing was T cells isolated from PBMCs. CDR3 nucleotides: TGTGCCAGCAGCTCAGGACAGCAAGTAGGAAACACCATATATTTT. Encoded protein: CASSSGQQVGNTIYF.